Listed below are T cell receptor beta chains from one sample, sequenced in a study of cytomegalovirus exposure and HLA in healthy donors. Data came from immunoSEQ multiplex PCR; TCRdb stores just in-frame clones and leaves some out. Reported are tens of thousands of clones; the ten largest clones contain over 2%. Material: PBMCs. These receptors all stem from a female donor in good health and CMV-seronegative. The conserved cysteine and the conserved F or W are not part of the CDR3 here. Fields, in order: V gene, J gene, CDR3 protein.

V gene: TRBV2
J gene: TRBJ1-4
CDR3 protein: ASSERRGSTNEKLF

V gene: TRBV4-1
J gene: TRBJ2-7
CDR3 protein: ASSQGGAQY

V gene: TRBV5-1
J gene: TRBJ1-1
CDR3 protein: ASSLEGVVNTEAF

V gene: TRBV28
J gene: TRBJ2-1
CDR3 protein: ASRRLAGGNEQF

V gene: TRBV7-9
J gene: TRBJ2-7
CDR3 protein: ASRPEGGRFYEQY

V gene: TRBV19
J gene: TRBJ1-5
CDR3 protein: ASRSGGQPQH

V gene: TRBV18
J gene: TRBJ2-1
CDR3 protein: ASSEADNEQF

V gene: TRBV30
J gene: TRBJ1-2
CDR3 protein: AWSVDRAQS

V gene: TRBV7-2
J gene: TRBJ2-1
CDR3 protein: ASSPSTHEQF

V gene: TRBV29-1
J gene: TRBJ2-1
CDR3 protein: SVRVSSVFYEQF

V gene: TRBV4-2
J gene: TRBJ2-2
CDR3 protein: ASSQGSAGGRTGELF

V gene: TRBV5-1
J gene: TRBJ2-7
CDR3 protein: ASSLAGSSSGRNYEQS

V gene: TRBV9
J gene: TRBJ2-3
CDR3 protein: ASSLWTSGSPDTQY

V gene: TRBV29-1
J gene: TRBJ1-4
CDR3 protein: SVGGGNEKLF

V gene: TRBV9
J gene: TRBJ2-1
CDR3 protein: ASSVASGPRHNEQF

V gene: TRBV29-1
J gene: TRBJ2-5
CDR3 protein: SVEGGGAGETQY

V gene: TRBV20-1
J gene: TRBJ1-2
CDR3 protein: SASARGGYT

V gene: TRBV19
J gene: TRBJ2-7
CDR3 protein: ASSMRSSGGGEQY

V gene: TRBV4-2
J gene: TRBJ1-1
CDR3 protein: ASSQAGQGASQAF

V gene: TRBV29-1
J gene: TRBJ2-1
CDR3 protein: SPGQLRIGEQF

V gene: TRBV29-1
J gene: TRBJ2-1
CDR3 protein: SVGGRSGDEQF

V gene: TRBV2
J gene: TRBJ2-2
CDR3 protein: ASYRGRGSNTGELF

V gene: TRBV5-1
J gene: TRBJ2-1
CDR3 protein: ASSLGQYNEQF

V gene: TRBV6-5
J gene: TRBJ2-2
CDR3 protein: ASETTNTGELF

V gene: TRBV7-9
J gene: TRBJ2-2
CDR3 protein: ASSNGQTFGGELF

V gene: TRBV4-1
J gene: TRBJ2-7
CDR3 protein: ASSQVSSGGPYEQY

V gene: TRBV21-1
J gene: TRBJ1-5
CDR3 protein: ASSKLEGNNQPQH

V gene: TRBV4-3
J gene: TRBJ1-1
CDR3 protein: ASSHDRVNTEAF

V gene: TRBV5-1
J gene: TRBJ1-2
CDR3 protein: ASSVAGATYRDGYT

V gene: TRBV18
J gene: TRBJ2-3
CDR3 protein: ASSPRLTDSTDTQY

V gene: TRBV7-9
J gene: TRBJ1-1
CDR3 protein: ASSSQTGMNTEAF

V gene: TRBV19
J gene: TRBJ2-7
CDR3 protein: ASRPTGGGEQY

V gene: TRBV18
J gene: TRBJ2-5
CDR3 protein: ASSPRNPGFAASGETQY

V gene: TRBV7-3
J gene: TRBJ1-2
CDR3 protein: ASRIRDSKINYGYT

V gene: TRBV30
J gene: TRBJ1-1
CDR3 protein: ASTPGQKNTEAF

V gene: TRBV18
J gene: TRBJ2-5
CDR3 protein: ASSPPSGAQETQY

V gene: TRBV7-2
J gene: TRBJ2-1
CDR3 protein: ASSLVGTSGGIYNEQF

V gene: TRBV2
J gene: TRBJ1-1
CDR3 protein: ASSEALDIIATEAF

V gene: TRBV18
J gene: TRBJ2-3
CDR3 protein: ASSPIARGTDTQY

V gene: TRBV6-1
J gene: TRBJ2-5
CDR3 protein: ASSLMGETQY

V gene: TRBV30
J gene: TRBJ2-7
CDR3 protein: AWSHLASGPYEQY

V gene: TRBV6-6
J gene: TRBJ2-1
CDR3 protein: ASSYPQGAHNEQF

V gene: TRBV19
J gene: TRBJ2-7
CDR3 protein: ASSPTLSRGNEQY

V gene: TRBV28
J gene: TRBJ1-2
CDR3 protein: ASSLSGYGYT

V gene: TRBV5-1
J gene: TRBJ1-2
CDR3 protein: ASSLSGQQGGYT

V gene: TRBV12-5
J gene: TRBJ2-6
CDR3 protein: ASSAAIRGVGANVLT

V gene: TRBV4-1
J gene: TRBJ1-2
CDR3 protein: ASSHPLWGGNYGYT

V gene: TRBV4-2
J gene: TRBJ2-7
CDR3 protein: ASSRHEANDLAYEQY

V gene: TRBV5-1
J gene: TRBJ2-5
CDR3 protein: ASSSFGGIQETQY

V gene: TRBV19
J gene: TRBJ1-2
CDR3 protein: ASSALQGQDGYT